Listed below are T cell receptor beta chains from one sample, sequenced in a study of blood T cells in healthy people across ages. TCRdb recomputed calls from the 5' RACE reads with MiXCR, one row per CDR3 protein. Of around 1,500,000 distinct CDR3 sequences listed, roughly 45% are singletons. The sample consisted of blood. The receptors stem from a young woman in good health. The CDR3 runs from the conserved cysteine through the conserved F or W. Fields, in order: D gene, clone size, V gene, J gene, CDR3 DNA, CDR3 protein. A D gene is named only where the DNA matches it firmly. For some rows the clone size is stated as once, few or many, or as a class when expanded; others skip it.

D: TRBD1; size: .; V: TRBV6-5; J: TRBJ1-1; DNA: TGTGCCAGCAGCCGGACAGGGTCACTGCCAAACACTGAAGCTTTCTTT; CDR3: CASSRTGSLPNTEAFF
D: TRBD2; size: .; V: TRBV20-1; J: TRBJ2-7; DNA: TGCAGTGCCTACCTGGGGGGGTCCGACGAGCAGTACTTC; CDR3: CSAYLGGSDEQYF
D: .; size: .; V: TRBV3-1; J: TRBJ2-2; DNA: TGTGCCAGCAGCCGGAGGCGGGATAACGGGGAGCTGTTTTTT; CDR3: CASSRRRDNGELFF
D: TRBD2; size: .; V: TRBV5-5; J: TRBJ2-1; DNA: TGTGCCAGCAGCCAGGGACTAGCGGGCAATTACAATGAGCAGTTCTTC; CDR3: CASSQGLAGNYNEQFF
D: TRBD2; size: .; V: TRBV12-3/TRBV12-4; J: TRBJ2-7; DNA: TGTGCCAGCAGCAGACTAGCGGGGAGGAATGAGCAGTACTTC; CDR3: CASSRLAGRNEQYF
D: .; size: .; V: TRBV28; J: TRBJ2-3; DNA: TGTGCCAGCAGTTTTGGGGGTGTAACAACAGATACGCAGTATTTT; CDR3: CASSFGGVTTDTQYF
D: .; size: .; V: TRBV9; J: TRBJ2-5; DNA: TGTGCCAGCAGCGTAGACCCGGGGCCCCGAGAGACCCAGTACTTC; CDR3: CASSVDPGPRETQYF
D: .; size: few; V: TRBV5-5; J: TRBJ2-1; DNA: TGTGCCAGCAGCTGGCAAACAGGGACCCTTTACAATGAGCAGTTCTTC; CDR3: CASSWQTGTLYNEQFF
D: TRBD2; size: .; V: TRBV7-2; J: TRBJ2-1; DNA: TGTGCCAGCAGTTTCGGGACTAGCGGGAGGGAGACCCAGTTCTTC; CDR3: CASSFGTSGRETQFF
D: .; size: few; V: TRBV29-1; J: TRBJ1-1; DNA: TGCAGCGTTGAAGGGGGGGGGTTCAAGGGAGGAACTGAAGCTTTCTTT; CDR3: CSVEGGGFKGGTEAFF
D: TRBD2; size: .; V: TRBV7-2; J: TRBJ2-1; DNA: TGTGCCAGCAGCTTACCCCTGGGACTAGCGGGGCGGAGCTCCTACAATGAGCAGTTCTTC; CDR3: CASSLPLGLAGRSSYNEQFF
D: .; size: few; V: TRBV28; J: TRBJ2-5; DNA: TGTGCCAGCACCCCCGGGGGTCCCCAAGAGACCCAGTACTTC; CDR3: CASTPGGPQETQYF
D: TRBD2; size: .; V: TRBV3-1; J: TRBJ2-3; DNA: TGTGCCAGCAGCCACCGGGACTATAGTAGCACAGATACGCAGTATTTT; CDR3: CASSHRDYSSTDTQYF
D: .; size: .; V: TRBV21-1; J: TRBJ1-1; DNA: TGTGCCAGCAGGATCCCGACAGGGGTAATGAACACTGAAGCTTTCTTT; CDR3: CASRIPTGVMNTEAFF
D: .; size: .; V: TRBV4-1; J: TRBJ1-1; DNA: TGCGCCAGCAGCCATCGGGACAAAGACACTGAAGCTTTCTTT; CDR3: CASSHRDKDTEAFF
D: .; size: many; V: TRBV29-1; J: TRBJ2-1; DNA: TGCAGCGTTGAAGGGGGGAGCAATGAGCAGTTCTTC; CDR3: CSVEGGSNEQFF
D: TRBD2; size: .; V: TRBV7-2; J: TRBJ2-1; DNA: TGTGCCAGCAGCTTAAGGGGTACTAGCGGGAGAAGGAATGAGCAGTTCTTC; CDR3: CASSLRGTSGRRNEQFF
D: .; size: many; V: TRBV12-3/TRBV12-4; J: TRBJ2-7; DNA: TGTGCCAGCAGCTCTGGAAACGAGCAGTACTTC; CDR3: CASSSGNEQYF
D: .; size: .; V: TRBV7-2; J: TRBJ2-7; DNA: TGTGCCAGCAGCTTAGCGTCTGCAGGCGACTACGAGCAGTACTTC; CDR3: CASSLASAGDYEQYF
D: TRBD2; size: .; V: TRBV4-1; J: TRBJ2-1; DNA: TGCGCCAGCAGCCAAAAACCCGCGAGGGCGGGGGGGCGGAATGAGCAGTTCTTC; CDR3: CASSQKPARAGGRNEQFF
D: .; size: .; V: TRBV27; J: TRBJ1-1; DNA: TGTGCCAGCAGTTTAGCCAGACAGACTGAAGCTTTCTTT; CDR3: CASSLARQTEAFF
D: TRBD1; size: many; V: TRBV20-1; J: TRBJ1-2; DNA: TGCAGTGCTAGAGATCTTACAGGGGCTAACTATGGCTACACCTTC; CDR3: CSARDLTGANYGYTF
D: .; size: .; V: TRBV5-5; J: TRBJ2-7; DNA: TGTGCCAGCCGTACAGAAATCCCCTACGGGCAGTACTTC; CDR3: CASRTEIPYGQYF
D: .; size: .; V: TRBV12-3/TRBV12-4; J: TRBJ2-3; DNA: TGTGCCAGCAGTAGGGACACCTACTACACAGATACGCAGTATTTT; CDR3: CASSRDTYYTDTQYF
D: .; size: .; V: TRBV11-2; J: TRBJ2-5; DNA: TGTGCCAGCAGCCCCTCAGGGCGCTATGGGGAGACCCAGTACTTC; CDR3: CASSPSGRYGETQYF
D: .; size: .; V: TRBV4-1; J: TRBJ1-5; DNA: TGCGCCAGCAGCCAAGAGGAGGTATCTTTGGGACAGCCCCAGCATTTT; CDR3: CASSQEEVSLGQPQHF
D: .; size: .; V: TRBV10-3; J: TRBJ2-2; DNA: TGTGCCATCAGTGAGTCTCGGCAGGCCACCGGGGAGCTGTTTTTT; CDR3: CAISESRQATGELFF
D: .; size: .; V: TRBV27; J: TRBJ2-7; DNA: TGTGCCAGCAGTTCACGAGGCGAGGCCTACGAGCAGTACTTC; CDR3: CASSSRGEAYEQYF
D: .; size: few; V: TRBV4-2; J: TRBJ2-3; DNA: TGTGCCAGCAGCCAAGAAGGACTACCTAGCACAGATACGCAGTATTTT; CDR3: CASSQEGLPSTDTQYF
D: .; size: .; V: TRBV6-1; J: TRBJ1-1; DNA: TGTGCCGGCACTAAGGGGCAGCTGAACACTGAAGCTTTCTTT; CDR3: CAGTKGQLNTEAFF
D: .; size: .; V: TRBV7-9; J: TRBJ2-3; DNA: TGTGCCAGCATTTCCCCCGGTCTGGGCACAGATACGCAGTATTTT; CDR3: CASISPGLGTDTQYF
D: TRBD2; size: .; V: TRBV5-1; J: TRBJ2-7; DNA: TGCGCCAGCAGCTTGGGGGGAGGGGACGACGAGCAGTACTTC; CDR3: CASSLGGGDDEQYF
D: .; size: .; V: TRBV6-5; J: TRBJ1-2; DNA: TGTGCCAGCAGTTCTACCTTCGGGTCAAAGATCTATGGCTACACCTTC; CDR3: CASSSTFGSKIYGYTF
D: .; size: few; V: TRBV7-2; J: TRBJ2-3; DNA: TGTGCCAGCAGCCCCCCCTCAGAGGCCGGCACAGATACGCAGTATTTT; CDR3: CASSPPSEAGTDTQYF
D: TRBD2; size: .; V: TRBV29-1; J: TRBJ2-3; DNA: TGCAGCGTTGAATCAGGGCGGGAGGGCTTCACAGATACGCAGTATTTT; CDR3: CSVESGREGFTDTQYF
D: TRBD2; size: .; V: TRBV3-1; J: TRBJ2-5; DNA: TGTGCCAGCACCGGGGGGAACGAAGAGACCCAGTACTTC; CDR3: CASTGGNEETQYF
D: TRBD1; size: .; V: TRBV6-2/TRBV6-3; J: TRBJ1-2; DNA: TGTGCCAGCAGAACAGGGGCCCGCTATGGCTACACCTTC; CDR3: CASRTGARYGYTF
D: .; size: few; V: TRBV28; J: TRBJ1-2; DNA: TGTGCCAGCAGTTTCAGCCTCTCTGGCTACACCTTC; CDR3: CASSFSLSGYTF
D: .; size: few; V: TRBV20-1; J: TRBJ2-7; DNA: TGCAGTGCTGGGACCGGCTGGAGCTTTAGCTCCTACGAGCAGTACTTC; CDR3: CSAGTGWSFSSYEQYF
D: .; size: few; V: TRBV6-7; J: TRBJ2-1; DNA: TGTGCCAGCACCCTGAGGGAAGATGAGCAGTTCTTC; CDR3: CASTLREDEQFF
D: .; size: few; V: TRBV11-2; J: TRBJ2-1; DNA: TGTGCCAGCAGCTTTTACCAGGCCTACAATGAGCAGTTCTTC; CDR3: CASSFYQAYNEQFF
D: TRBD2; size: .; V: TRBV7-8; J: TRBJ2-1; DNA: TGTGCCAGCAGCTACGGAAGGGAGGGCGGTGAGCAGTTCTTC; CDR3: CASSYGREGGEQFF
D: .; size: .; V: TRBV11-2; J: TRBJ2-2; DNA: TGTGCCAGCAGCCCCCCCGGTAGGGTCTCGAATACCGGGGAGCTGTTTTTT; CDR3: CASSPPGRVSNTGELFF
D: TRBD1; size: .; V: TRBV10-3; J: TRBJ2-3; DNA: TGTGCCATCAGAAACAGGGGGTCTAGCACAGATACGCAGTATTTT; CDR3: CAIRNRGSSTDTQYF
D: .; size: once; V: TRBV29-1; J: TRBJ2-7; DNA: TGCAGCGTTGAAGGGGGGCACGGCTCCTACAATGAGCAGTACTTC; CDR3: CSVEGGHGSYNEQYF
D: .; size: few; V: TRBV9; J: TRBJ2-1; DNA: TGTGCCAGCAACAGGGGAGGGCAGGAAAATGAGCAGTTCTTC; CDR3: CASNRGGQENEQFF
D: .; size: few; V: TRBV20-1; J: TRBJ1-5; DNA: TGCAGTGCTCCACTAACCCCCGGGAGCGGGGCTCATAGCAATCAGCCCCAGCATTTT; CDR3: CSAPLTPGSGAHSNQPQHF
D: .; size: .; V: TRBV20-1; J: TRBJ2-1; DNA: TGCAGTGCTAGAGATGACGGACGAGCCTCCTACAATGAGCAGTTCTTC; CDR3: CSARDDGRASYNEQFF
D: TRBD2; size: .; V: TRBV7-8; J: TRBJ2-7; DNA: TGTGCCAGCAGCTCACTAGCGGGAGGATCCTACAATGAGCAGTACTTC; CDR3: CASSSLAGGSYNEQYF
D: .; size: .; V: TRBV20-1; J: TRBJ2-7; DNA: TGCAGTGCCGCTGGGACCGAGGCCTACGAGCAGTACTTC; CDR3: CSAAGTEAYEQYF
D: .; size: once; V: TRBV20-1; J: TRBJ2-3; DNA: TGCAGTGCGCCCGCTTTATCCTCCGATACGCAGTATTTT; CDR3: CSAPALSSDTQYF
D: .; size: .; V: TRBV11-2; J: TRBJ1-2; DNA: TGTGCCAGCAGCCCATCCGAGTTTCGGACAAACTATGGCTACACCTTC; CDR3: CASSPSEFRTNYGYTF
D: .; size: few; V: TRBV7-9; J: TRBJ1-1; DNA: TGTGCCAGCAGCTTAGCTGGATCGAGCACTGAAGCTTTCTTT; CDR3: CASSLAGSSTEAFF
D: .; size: few; V: TRBV20-1; J: TRBJ1-2; DNA: TGCAGTGCTCCCCCAGATGGGCGGGACACAAATGGCTACACCTTC; CDR3: CSAPPDGRDTNGYTF
D: .; size: .; V: TRBV19; J: TRBJ2-3; DNA: TGTGCCAGTAGTATAGATGATAGGGGCACAGATACGCAGTATTTT; CDR3: CASSIDDRGTDTQYF
D: TRBD2; size: .; V: TRBV7-6; J: TRBJ2-3; DNA: TGTGCCAGCAGCCCCGTAGCGGGGCTCACAGATACGCAGTATTTT; CDR3: CASSPVAGLTDTQYF
D: .; size: .; V: TRBV5-1; J: TRBJ2-1; DNA: TGCGCCAGCAGCTTGGGTATCAGTGCCGCCACCCCAAAGAGGGAGCAGTTCTTC; CDR3: CASSLGISAATPKREQFF
D: .; size: .; V: TRBV5-6; J: TRBJ2-1; DNA: TGTGCCAGCAGCTTGCGCCCAGGAGTCATGAACAATGAGCAGTTCTTC; CDR3: CASSLRPGVMNNEQFF
D: .; size: .; V: TRBV20-1; J: TRBJ2-3; DNA: TGCAGTGCCGACTACAGGGGCACAGATACGCAGTATTTT; CDR3: CSADYRGTDTQYF